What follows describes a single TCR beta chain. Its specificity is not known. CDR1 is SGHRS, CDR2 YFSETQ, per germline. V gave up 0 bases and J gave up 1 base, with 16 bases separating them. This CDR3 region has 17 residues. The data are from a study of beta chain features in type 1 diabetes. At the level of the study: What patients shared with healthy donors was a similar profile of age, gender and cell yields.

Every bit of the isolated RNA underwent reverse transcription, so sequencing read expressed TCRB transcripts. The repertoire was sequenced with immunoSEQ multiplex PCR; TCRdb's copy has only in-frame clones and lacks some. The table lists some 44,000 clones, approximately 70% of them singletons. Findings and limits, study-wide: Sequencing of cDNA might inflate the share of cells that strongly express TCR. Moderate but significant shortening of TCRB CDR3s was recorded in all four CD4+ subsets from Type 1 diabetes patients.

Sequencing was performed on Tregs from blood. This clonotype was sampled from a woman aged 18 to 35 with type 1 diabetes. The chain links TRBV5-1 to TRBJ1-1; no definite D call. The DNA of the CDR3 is TGCGCCAGCAGCTTGGGAAGTGTCCTCCGCGGGAACACTGAAGCTTTCTTT. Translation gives CASSLGSVLRGNTEAFF. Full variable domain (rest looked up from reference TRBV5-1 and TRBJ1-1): KAGVTQTPRYLIKTRGQQVTLSCSPISGHRSVSWYQQTPGQGLQFLFEYFSETQRNKGNFPGRFSGRQFSNSRSEMNVSTLELGDSALYLCASSLGSVLRGNTEAFFGQGTRLTVV.